The entry that follows covers one T cell receptor (beta chain) sequence. The CDR3 is 12 amino acids. Trimming cost V 6 bases and J 4 bases; bases outside gene matches: 0. Germline values: CDR1 MDHEN, CDR2 SYDVKM. The data belong to a study of blood T cell repertoires in COVID-19. Background on the study: The origin of the acute and convalescent COVID-19 samples was the United States, Italy and Spain.

Sequenced by immunoSEQ multiplex PCR; TCRdb stores in-frame clones only, minus some. The data contain 220,000 or so clones, approximately 83% of them singletons. The TCR sequence derives from a woman between 40 and 50 years old with acute COVID-19. The specimen was PBMCs or T cells enriched from blood (not recorded which). This chain links TRBV28 with TRBJ2-7; TRBD2 agrees at 10 bases. DNA of the CDR3: TGTGCCAGCAGGACTAGCGGGTACGAGCAGTACTTC. Residues: CASRTSGYEQYF.